The 12 T cell receptor beta chains in this list originate from one sample, sequenced in a study of T-cell memory formation after mild COVID-19. MiXCR, run by TCRdb on the 5' RACE reads, gives a single entry per CDR3 protein. The repertoire has some 410,000 distinct CDR3 sequences, more than 20% of them found once; the top ten carry 13%. Sequencing input: PBMCs or a T cell subset sorted from them (not recorded which). The source of these receptors is an adult woman who had mild COVID-19 (a few samples of this study predate the infection). Cell type and time point are not known.

The V call is TRBV13, the J call TRBJ1-1; no clear D. This CDR3 comprises 15 residues. CDR1 is PRHDT, CDR2 FYEKMQ, per germline (reference sequence). Trimming removed 5 bases at V and 8 bases at J, with 21 bases between. The DNA for the CDR3 is TGTGCCAGCAGCCCCGCGCGACGGGGTGGTGAGGAAGCTTTCTTT. Its protein is CASSPARRGGEEAFF.

The chain combines TRBV12-3 or TRBV12-4 with TRBJ2-2; D may match TRBD1 or TRBD2 (5 bases each). CDR3 length equals 16 residues. Trimming stripped 4 bases from V and 0 bases from J, with 12 bases between. The CDR3 loop is CASSYMGPPNTGELFF. In DNA form, the CDR3 reads TGTGCCAGCAGTTACATGGGACCTCCGAACACCGGGGAGCTGTTTTTT.

V usage is TRBV6-6 and J usage is TRBJ2-7, with 9 bases that match TRBD2. J was trimmed by 4 bases and V by 6 bases; bases with no gene match: 7. There are 14 residues in the CDR3. Germline lookup yields CDR1 MNHNY and CDR2 SVGAGI (reference sequence). Here the CDR3 reads CASRYSGRTYEQYF. As DNA, the CDR3 is TGTGCCAGCAGATATAGCGGGAGAACTTACGAGCAGTACTTC.

V usage is TRBV5-1 and J usage is TRBJ2-2; 7 bases are a match to TRBD1. With V trimmed by 3 bases and J by 7 bases, 6 bases remained unmatched. The CDR3 extends over 14 amino acids. Germline CDR1 is SGHRS and CDR2 is YFSETQ. CDR3 region: CASSSTTGIGELFF. Here the CDR3 DNA reads TGCGCCAGCAGCTCCACGACAGGGATCGGGGAGCTGTTTTTT.

Only a few counts were recorded for this clonotype. Here the CDR3 DNA reads TGTGCCAGCTCACCCAGGACTAGGGGAAAGTACGAGCAGTACTTC. This sequence encodes CASSPRTRGKYEQYF. This chain uses TRBV18 with TRBJ2-7; 7 nucleotides match TRBD2. This CDR3 has 15 amino acids. The V segment lost 3 bases and the J segment 4 bases; nucleotides outside the gene matches: 9. Germline CDR1 is KGHSH and CDR2 is LQKENI.

This clonotype was detected a few times. The chain has TRBV24-1 and TRBJ2-3; 11 bases match TRBD2. This CDR3 has 12 residues. The germline CDR1 and CDR2 sequences are KGHDR and SFDVKD. J gave up 6 bases and V 11 bases, and 3 bases lay outside the gene matches. Here the CDR3 reads CAIAGGQDTQYF. In DNA form, the CDR3 reads TGTGCCATAGCGGGAGGGCAGGATACGCAGTATTTT.

The rearrangement links TRBV5-1 to TRBJ1-4; TRBD1 agrees at 8 bases. Germline trimming cut 3 bases from V and 6 bases from J; bases unmatched to any gene: 4. The germline gives CDR1 SGHRS, CDR2 YFSETQ. CDR3 size: 14 residues. DNA for the CDR3: TGCGCCAGCAGCTCGACAGGGGCGGATGAAAAACTGTTTTTT. Translated: CASSSTGADEKLFF.

This clonotype was seen only a few times. The chain has TRBV14 and TRBJ1-5, with D unclear. The CDR3 contains 13 residues. Trimming removed 0 bases at V and 9 bases at J, with 9 bases between. CDR1 and CDR2 from the germline V gene are SGHDN and FVKESK. CDR3 nucleotides: TGTGCCAGCAGCCAAGAGGCGGGCACGCCCCAGCATTTT. Translated, it gives CASSQEAGTPQHF.

This clonotype was counted between two and nine times. The genes are TRBV5-1 and TRBJ2-3; no clear D gene. The V end lost 2 bases, the J end lost 1 base, and 11 bases lay between the germline ends. Germline CDR1 is SGHRS and CDR2 is YFSETQ. This CDR3 spans 15 amino acids. CDR3 sequence reads: CASSLFGAGTDTQYF. The CDR3 nucleotides read TGCGCCAGCAGCTTATTCGGCGCGGGCACAGATACGCAGTATTTT.

There are a few counts of this clonotype. The chain has TRBV15 and TRBJ2-7; 7 nucleotides align to TRBD1. The CDR3 is made up of 14 amino acids. The ends lost 3 bases at V and 3 bases at J; junction bases unmatched: 5. Germline V CDR1 and CDR2: LNHNV, YYDKDF (reference sequence). The DNA for the CDR3 is TGTGCCACCAGCAGCAGGGGGTATCTCTACGAGCAGTACTTC. It specifies CATSSRGYLYEQYF.

This rearrangement joins TRBV5-1 to TRBJ2-1; 9 bases align to TRBD2. The germline V gene encodes CDR1 SGHRS and CDR2 YFSETQ. J gave up 2 bases and V 3 bases, and 6 bases lay outside the gene matches. This CDR3 has 16 amino acids. The CDR3 sequence is CASSSTLAGPYNEQFF. The CDR3 DNA reads as TGCGCCAGCAGCTCGACCCTAGCGGGACCCTACAATGAGCAGTTCTTC.

The chain couples TRBV21-1 to TRBJ1-2. TRBV21-1 is annotated as a pseudogene. This CDR3 has 11 residues. The DNA of the CDR3 is TGTGCGACAGCGACTAACTATGGCTACACCTTC. Translated, it gives CATATNYGYTF.